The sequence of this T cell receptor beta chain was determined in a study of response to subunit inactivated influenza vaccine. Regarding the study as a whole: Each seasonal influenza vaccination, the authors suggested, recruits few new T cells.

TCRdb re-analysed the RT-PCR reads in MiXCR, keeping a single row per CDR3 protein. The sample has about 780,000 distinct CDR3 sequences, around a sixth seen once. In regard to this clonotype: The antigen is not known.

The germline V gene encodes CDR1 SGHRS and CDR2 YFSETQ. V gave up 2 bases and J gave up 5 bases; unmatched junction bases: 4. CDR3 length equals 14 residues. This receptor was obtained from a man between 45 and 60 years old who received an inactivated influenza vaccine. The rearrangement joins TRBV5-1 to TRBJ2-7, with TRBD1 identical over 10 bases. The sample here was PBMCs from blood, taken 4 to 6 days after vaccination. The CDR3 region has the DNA TGCGCCAGCAGCTTATCCGGGACAGGGGACGAGCAGTACTTC. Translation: CASSLSGTGDEQYF.